These T cell receptor beta chains were read from a single sample in a study of cytomegalovirus exposure and HLA in healthy donors. Libraries were prepared by immunoSEQ multiplex PCR; TCRdb keeps only in-frame clonotypes and omits some of them. In the table there are over 120,000 clones, 9.7% of which are singletons. Sequenced input: PBMCs. Source of these receptors: a man aged 45-65 years in good health and CMV-seronegative. The CDR3 runs from the conserved cysteine through the conserved F or W. The D gene is left open where the match is weak. Clone size appears in some rows only: once, few, many, or a class for an expanded clone.

NA	TRBV14	TRBJ1-2	few	CASSPLRGIDYGYTF	TGTGCCAGCAGCCCCCTAAGAGGGATTGACTATGGCTACACCTTC
NA	TRBV5-6	TRBJ2-5	NA	CASSSSSGFQQTQYF	TGTGCCAGCAGCTCTAGTAGCGGATTTCAACAGACCCAGTACTTC
NA	TRBV6-5	TRBJ2-5	few	CASSYGAGVGETQYF	TGTGCCAGCAGTTACGGGGCAGGGGTCGGGGAGACCCAGTACTTC
NA	TRBV5-1	TRBJ1-2	few	CASSFSGDGYTF	TGCGCCAGCAGCTTCTCAGGGGATGGCTACACCTTC
NA	TRBV25-1	TRBJ2-7	NA	CASSVIGIEQYF	TGTGCCAGCAGTGTTATCGGGATCGAGCAGTACTTC
NA	TRBV30	TRBJ1-4	few	CAWSGFQGSEKLFF	TGTGCCTGGAGTGGGTTCCAGGGGAGTGAAAAACTGTTTTTT
TRBD2	TRBV19	TRBJ2-3	NA	CASSTGASGSPTDTQYF	TGTGCCAGTAGTACCGGGGCTAGCGGGAGCCCCACAGATACGCAGTATTTT
NA	TRBV6-4	TRBJ1-4	few	CASSAGANEKLFF	TGTGCCAGCAGTGCGGGAGCTAATGAAAAACTGTTTTTT
NA	TRBV28	TRBJ1-1	NA	CASSPGVRATEAFF	TGTGCCAGCAGTCCAGGAGTCAGGGCCACTGAAGCTTTCTTT
TRBD2	TRBV11-3	TRBJ2-5	few	CASSSRTSGSQTQYF	TGTGCCAGCAGCTCTAGGACTAGCGGGAGTCAGACCCAGTACTTC
TRBD1	TRBV10-1	TRBJ1-1	NA	CASSNPGQGATEAFF	TGCGCCAGCAGTAACCCGGGACAGGGGGCCACTGAAGCTTTCTTT
TRBD2	TRBV5-1	TRBJ2-1	NA	CASSLAGGGAQNEQFF	TGCGCCAGCAGCTTGGCGGGCGGGGGGGCTCAAAATGAGCAGTTCTTC
NA	TRBV5-1	TRBJ1-1	few	CASTRGMNTEAFF	TGCGCCAGCACGCGAGGGATGAACACTGAAGCTTTCTTT
NA	TRBV6-5	TRBJ1-4	NA	CASSPQGLVGEKLFF	TGTGCCAGCAGTCCACAGGGTCTGGTTGGTGAAAAACTGTTTTTT
NA	TRBV7-9	TRBJ2-7	NA	CASSLVESYEQYF	TGTGCCAGCAGCTTAGTTGAGTCCTACGAGCAGTACTTC
TRBD2	TRBV6-1	TRBJ2-3	NA	CASSESSGGATDTQYF	TGTGCCAGCAGTGAATCTAGCGGGGGGGCAACAGATACGCAGTATTTT
NA	TRBV11-2	TRBJ2-2	few	CASSLDRGVGELFF	TGTGCCAGCAGCTTAGACAGGGGGGTCGGGGAGCTGTTTTTT
NA	TRBV6-1	TRBJ2-3	NA	CASSGFKGVSTDTQYF	TGTGCCAGCAGTGGGTTCAAGGGGGTTAGCACAGATACGCAGTATTTT
TRBD1	TRBV4-1	TRBJ1-2	few	CASSQGQDRGGSYGYTF	TGCGCCAGCAGCCAAGGACAAGACAGGGGCGGGAGCTATGGCTACACCTTC
NA	TRBV2	TRBJ2-7	NA	CASRGAAYEQYF	TGTGCCAGCAGGGGCGCAGCCTACGAGCAGTACTTC
NA	TRBV2	TRBJ2-7	NA	CASSSQGYEQYF	TGTGCCAGCAGCAGCCAGGGCTACGAGCAGTACTTC
NA	TRBV6-5	TRBJ1-4	NA	CASSPLSGGEKLFF	TGTGCCAGCAGTCCTTTATCCGGGGGTGAAAAACTGTTTTTT
TRBD1	TRBV7-2	TRBJ2-7	NA	CASRSRGSSYEQYF	TGTGCCAGCAGGAGCAGGGGGAGCTCCTACGAGCAGTACTTC
NA	TRBV11-2	TRBJ1-2	few	CASSLDNSYGYTF	TGTGCCAGCAGCTTAGATAACAGCTATGGCTACACCTTC